The 9 T cell receptor beta chains in this list originate from one sample, sequenced in a study of blood T cell repertoires in COVID-19 (dated by TCRdb to 2019 to 2021). Library preparation used the immunoSEQ multiplex PCR assay. Sourced from immuneACCESS, this table was stored by TCRdb with only in-frame sequences that have V and J called. A share of the clones is absent; for the studies checked, an unresolved V gene accounts for under half, and the remainder has no known explanation. The sample has 350,000 to 450,000 clones on record, about 89% of them singletons. The top ten hold 0.8% to 0.9% of the sample. The sequencing input was PBMCs or T cells enriched from blood (not recorded which). The receptors were sampled from a woman aged 40 to 50 who had been exposed to COVID-19.

The CDR3 sequence: CASSIGGGSNEQFF. CDR3 bases: TGCGCCAGCAGTATCGGGGGGGGTTCCAATGAGCAGTTCTTC. V usage is TRBV10-2 and J usage is TRBJ2-1; 8 nucleotides align to TRBD2. Germline values: CDR1 WSHSY, CDR2 SAAADI. V lost 5 bases to trimming and J lost 6 bases; unmatched junction nucleotides: 6. This CDR3 comprises 14 residues.

The genes are TRBV24-1 and TRBJ1-5; no reliable D call. Trimming shortened V by 3 bases and J by 0 bases, and 5 bases separated the two germline ends. From germline, CDR1 is KGHDR and CDR2 SFDVKD. The CDR3 runs to 14 residues. This chain's CDR3 is CATSDAYSNQPQHF. The CDR3 DNA reads as TGTGCCACCAGTGATGCCTATAGCAATCAGCCCCAGCATTTT.

With regard to this clone: The same CDR3 can be traced to other DNA sequences in this sample. The rearrangement uses TRBV18 and TRBJ1-5; 8 bases fit TRBD1. The CDR3 runs 14 residues. Germline assignment: CDR1 KGHSH and CDR2 LQKENI. V shed 2 bases and J 5 bases; nucleotides not matched to a gene: 2. CDR3 sequence (DNA): TGTGCCAGCTCACCATCAGGGGGCGATCAGCCCCAGCATTTT. Its translation is CASSPSGGDQPQHF.

The rearrangement links TRBV27 to TRBJ2-2, with D possibly TRBD2 on 6 matching bases. The length of the CDR3 is 16 residues. From germline, CDR1 is MNHEY and CDR2 SMNVEV (reference sequence). V was clipped by 2 bases and J by 3 bases, with 13 bases between them. CDR3 loop: CASSLLSGRYTGELFF. In nucleotides, the CDR3 is TGTGCCAGCAGTTTACTTTCAGGGAGGTACACCGGGGAGCTGTTTTTT.

The rearrangement links TRBV20-1 to TRBJ1-3; TRBD1 is a possible D gene (5 bases). The CDR3 runs to 12 residues. With 3 bases removed from V and 7 bases from J, the gap between germline ends came to 10 bases. Germline V gives CDR1 DFQATT, CDR2 SNEGSKA (reference sequence). CDR3 amino acids: CSASSRGNTIYF. The DNA of the CDR3 is TGCAGTGCTAGTAGTCGGGGGAACACCATATATTTT.

V and J are TRBV9 and TRBJ1-1; 8 bases line up with TRBD1. CDR3 length equals 14 residues. Per germline, CDR1 SGDLS and CDR2 YYNGEE. The trim removed 4 bases at V and 4 bases at J, leaving 6 bases unmatched. CDR3 sequence (DNA): TGTGCCAGCAGCACCAGGACAGGGAGCACTGAAGCTTTCTTT. The encoded protein is CASSTRTGSTEAFF.

CDR3 region: CASSYRAETQYF. The CDR3 DNA sequence: TGTGCCAGCAGCTACAGGGCAGAGACCCAGTACTTC. This chain uses TRBV12-3 or TRBV12-4 with TRBJ2-5; tentatively, D is TRBD1 (6 bases). Trimming took 6 bases from V and 4 from J, leaving 9 bases between them. This CDR3 is built from 12 residues.

This rearrangement joins TRBV15 to TRBJ2-7; D perhaps matches TRBD1 (6 bases). This CDR3 spans 14 amino acids. Between the trimmed V and J ends, which lost 3 bases and 3 bases, there was a span of 12 bases. Germline lookup yields CDR1 LNHNV and CDR2 YYDKDF (reference sequence). The DNA for the CDR3 is TGTGCCACCAGCAGTCGCGGCAGGGGCTACGAGCAGTACTTC. Amino acids: CATSSRGRGYEQYF.

The genes are TRBV3-1 (or the pseudogene TRBV3-2) and TRBJ1-5; D gene ambiguous. CDR1 and CDR2 (germline): LGHDT, YNNKEL (reference sequence). V dropped 2 bases and J dropped 3 bases, with 5 bases sitting between them. The CDR3 covers 13 residues. The CDR3 is CASSQQNNQPQHF. CDR3 nucleotides: TGTGCCAGCAGCCAACAGAACAATCAGCCCCAGCATTTT.